Below are 27 T cell receptor beta chains sequenced from a single sample in a study of identical twins. TCRdb reprocessed the 5' RACE reads with MiXCR, giving one entry per CDR3 protein. This table has about 220,000 distinct CDR3 sequences, roughly a tenth appearing once. Sequencing used memory (CD45RO+) T cells sorted from blood. The receptors were gathered from a young woman in good health.

The CDR3 region is CSSPGPLGTGELFF. DNA of the CDR3: TGCAGTTCGCCGGGACCTCTGGGAACCGGGGAGCTGTTTTTT. J is TRBJ2-2 and V is TRBV20-1, with D perhaps assigned TRBD1 or TRBD2 (5 bases each). Germline assignment: CDR1 DFQATT and CDR2 SNEGSKA (reference sequence). The CDR3 runs 14 residues. Trimming removed 8 bases at V and 5 bases at J, with 18 bases between.

The chain combines TRBV18 with TRBJ2-3, with 7 positions matching TRBD2. The trim removed 2 bases at V and 0 bases at J, leaving 11 bases unmatched. The CDR3 contains 18 residues. The germline gives CDR1 KGHSH, CDR2 LQKENI. CDR3 nucleotides: TGTGCCAGCTCACCAGTACGCGGGGGAGATTCTAGCACAGATACGCAGTATTTT. Amino acids: CASSPVRGGDSSTDTQYF.

The sample holds a few counts of this clonotype. The rearrangement joins TRBV7-6 to TRBJ2-7; perhaps TRBD1 as D (5 bases). Germline CDR1 is SGHVS and CDR2 is FNYEAQ. V shed 4 bases and J shed 6 bases, with 10 bases lying between them. The CDR3 has 12 amino acids. In nucleotides, the CDR3 is TGTGCCAGCAGCTGGGGCCGTGGCGAGCAGTACTTC. It yields the protein CASSWGRGEQYF.

There are many counts of this clonotype. The genes are TRBV5-6 and TRBJ1-6; D remains ambiguous. Germline V gene data show CDR1 as SGHDT and CDR2 as YYEEEE. Trimming removed 4 bases at V and 5 bases at J, with 10 bases between. The CDR3 sequence is 14 residues long. The CDR3 region is CASSRTGHNSPLHF. CDR3 coding DNA: TGTGCCAGCAGCCGGACGGGCCATAATTCACCCCTCCACTTT. The full variable domain, in which reference TRBV5-6 and TRBJ1-6 provide the parts outside the CDR3, is DAGVTQSPTHLIKTRGQQVTLRCSPKSGHDTVSWYQQALGQGPQFIFQYYEEEERQRGNFPDRFSGHQFPNYSSELNVNALLLGDSALYLCASSRTGHNSPLHFGNGTRLTVT.

This chain links TRBV6-1 with TRBJ2-5, with a weak D call TRBD2 (6 bases). V shed 5 bases and J shed 5 bases, with 15 bases lying between them. Germline V lookup: CDR1 MNHNS, CDR2 SASEGT. CDR3 length: 14 amino acids. CDR3 amino acids: CASSTTSPDETQYF. The CDR3 DNA reads as TGTGCCAGCAGTACGACTAGTCCGGACGAGACCCAGTACTTC.

This clonotype was seen ten or more times. The V and J genes are TRBV7-9 and TRBJ2-7; D is tentatively TRBD1 or TRBD2 (6 bases each). Trimming stripped 1 base from V and 4 bases from J, with 11 bases between. CDR3 length: 14 amino acids. Germline CDR1 and CDR2: SEHNR and FQNEAQ (reference sequence). CDR3 region: CASSLEGGRYEQYF. CDR3 sequence (DNA): TGTGCCAGCAGCTTAGAGGGGGGCCGATACGAGCAGTACTTC.

On this clonotype: Just one base apart from a much larger clone, this may be a read error. CDR3: CASSHGRQYGYTF. DNA of the CDR3: TGTGCCAGCAGCCATGGAAGGCAATACGGCTACACCTTC. The rearrangement uses TRBV3-1 and TRBJ1-2; D gene unclear. Germline values: CDR1 LGHDT, CDR2 YNNKEL (reference sequence). CDR3 size: 13 residues. V gave up 3 bases and J gave up 8 bases, with 13 bases separating them.

The chain carries TRBV20-1 and TRBJ2-4, with 7 bases identical to TRBD1. V dropped 6 bases and J dropped 1; count of bases not matched to a gene: 3. The CDR3 totals 13 residues. The germline CDR1 and CDR2 sequences are DFQATT and SNEGSKA (reference sequence). The CDR3 region has the DNA TGCAGTGCCTGGGACAGCGCCAAAAACATTCAGTACTTC. Translated, it gives CSAWDSAKNIQYF.

The chain couples TRBV20-1 to TRBJ1-2; D gene uncertain. Trimming pared 0 bases from V and 8 bases from J, leaving 10 bases between. The CDR3 is made up of 12 amino acids. Germline CDR1 reads DFQATT; CDR2 reads SNEGSKA (reference sequence). The CDR3 is CSARDMDVGYTF. The CDR3 bases are TGCAGTGCTAGAGATATGGACGTCGGCTACACCTTC.

This clonotype came up many times. The chain carries TRBV5-6 and TRBJ2-5, with D tentatively TRBD1 or TRBD2 (5 bases each). Looked up from germline, CDR1 is SGHDT and CDR2 is YYEEEE. V dropped 3 bases and J dropped 3 bases, with 12 bases sitting between them. The CDR3 sequence is 14 residues long. The CDR3 loop is CASSYHGGKETQYF. The CDR3, as DNA: TGTGCCAGCAGCTACCATGGGGGAAAAGAGACCCAGTACTTC.

This clonotype was counted only a few times. The chain is built from TRBV7-9 and TRBJ1-6; D perhaps matches TRBD1 (5 bases). V lost 5 bases to trimming and J lost 10 bases, with 15 bases between them. The CDR3 is 14 residues long. The germline CDR1 and CDR2 sequences are SEHNR and FQNEAQ (reference sequence). The CDR3 DNA sequence: TGTGCCAGCAGCCCCGGGAGGGACGGCTCACCCCTCCACTTT. Its protein product is CASSPGRDGSPLHF. Drawing the rest from reference TRBV7-9 and TRBJ1-6, the complete variable domain is DTGVSQNPRHKITKRGQNVTFRCDPISEHNRLYWYRQTLGQGPEFLTYFQNEAQLEKSRLLSDRFSAERPKGSFSTLEIQRTEQGDSAMYLCASSPGRDGSPLHFGNGTRLTVT.

This clonotype was seen repeatedly, ten times or more. This chain links TRBV20-1 with TRBJ2-7; D possibly corresponds to TRBD2 (5 bases). Trimming pared 3 bases from V and 7 bases from J, leaving 25 bases between. CDR1 is DFQATT, CDR2 SNEGSKA, per germline (reference sequence). The CDR3 extends over 16 amino acids. Here the CDR3 DNA reads TGCAGTGCTAGCCCCTATATTTCTGGGAGCTCGCGGGAGCAGTACTTC. As protein: CSASPYISGSSREQYF.

The chain joins TRBV6-2 or TRBV6-3 to TRBJ2-5, with 16 bases lining up with TRBD2. Losses at the gene ends were 5 bases for V and 2 bases for J; bases not matched to a gene: 8. The CDR3 length is 18 residues. Looked up from germline, CDR1 is MNHEY and CDR2 is SVGEGT. The CDR3 DNA is TGTGCCAGCAGTAAGGGGACTAGCGGGAGGGCCGTTCAAGAGACCCAGTACTTC. Protein: CASSKGTSGRAVQETQYF.

This clonotype was found a few times. This chain joins TRBV5-6 and TRBJ2-2, with a possible D match to TRBD2 (6 bases). This CDR3 region has 16 residues. V was trimmed by 3 bases and J by 0 bases, leaving 12 bases between them. Germline lookup yields CDR1 SGHDT and CDR2 YYEEEE. The CDR3 DNA sequence: TGTGCCAGCAGCTCGTTTTGGGGGGCGAACACCGGGGAGCTGTTTTTT. The encoded protein is CASSSFWGANTGELFF.

The chain carries TRBV5-1 and TRBJ2-1, with a weak D call TRBD1 (5 bases). Trimming shortened V by 0 bases and J by 0 bases, and 10 bases separated the two germline ends. There are 16 residues in the CDR3. Per germline, CDR1 SGHRS and CDR2 YFSETQ. CDR3 region: CASSLGGFGSYNEQFF. The CDR3 DNA sequence: TGCGCCAGCAGCTTGGGGGGCTTTGGCTCCTACAATGAGCAGTTCTTC.

The table lists this clonotype with many counts. V and J are TRBV7-7 and TRBJ2-2, with D possibly matching TRBD1 (6 bases). Trimming shortened V by 5 bases and J by 1 base, and 11 bases separated the two germline ends. Germline V gene data show CDR1 as SSHAT and CDR2 as FNYEAQ (reference sequence). The CDR3 totals 15 residues. The CDR3 spells CASSTTTGNTGELFF. As DNA, the CDR3 is TGTGCCAGCAGCACCACGACAGGGAACACCGGGGAGCTGTTTTTT.

CDR3 nucleotides: TGTGCCAGCAGTTTCAGGGGAGGTCACGAGCAGTACTTC. It is translated as CASSFRGGHEQYF. This chain joins TRBV12-3 or TRBV12-4 and TRBJ2-7; either TRBD1 or TRBD2 may fit D (6 bases each). The CDR3 extends over 13 amino acids. Trimming shortened V by 3 bases and J by 5 bases, and 11 bases separated the two germline ends.

This clonotype occurred many times. The chain couples TRBV11-2 to TRBJ2-3; D not certain. CDR1 and CDR2 from the germline V gene are SGHAT and FQNNGV. Trimming took 4 bases from V and 1 from J, leaving 12 bases between them. The CDR3 loop spans 15 amino acids. The CDR3 here is CASSSPAMGTDTQYF. CDR3 nucleotide sequence: TGTGCCAGCAGCTCGCCGGCGATGGGCACAGATACGCAGTATTTT.

This clonotype was counted a few times. The chain joins TRBV6-5 to TRBJ1-1; D is undetermined. CDR1 MNHEY and CDR2 SVGAGI come from the germline V gene. The CDR3 is made up of 13 amino acids. The V end was cut by 7 bases, the J end by 0 bases, with 9 bases between. As DNA, the CDR3 is TGTGCCAGCATTTGGAACATGAACACTGAAGCTTTCTTT. It codes for CASIWNMNTEAFF.

This clonotype was recorded at least ten times. This chain uses TRBV5-1 with TRBJ1-2, with a tentative D call TRBD1 (5 bases). The germline V gene has CDR1 SGHRS and CDR2 YFSETQ. V lost 0 bases and J lost 6, with 12 bases in between. This CDR3 is 14 amino acids long. The CDR3 here is CASSLATGRDGYTF. The CDR3, as DNA: TGCGCCAGCAGCTTGGCCACAGGCAGGGATGGCTACACCTTC.

The table lists this clonotype with a few counts. The rearrangement joins TRBV6-1 to TRBJ2-2, with TRBD2 as a possible D gene (5 bases). CDR1 is MNHNS, CDR2 SASEGT, per germline. V was trimmed by 5 bases and J by 5 bases, leaving 21 bases between them. This CDR3 is built from 17 residues. CDR3 DNA sequence: TGTGCCAGCAGTCCCCGGGGATGGGTTCTAGGGACCGGGGAGCTGTTTTTT. This sequence encodes CASSPRGWVLGTGELFF.

The sample holds many counts of this clonotype. The chain employs TRBV24-1 and TRBJ2-3, with D hard to call. This CDR3 comprises 12 residues. Between the trimmed V and J ends, which lost 5 bases and 8 bases, there was a span of 10 bases. The germline V gene has CDR1 KGHDR and CDR2 SFDVKD. Here the CDR3 reads CATSGDLGTQYF. The CDR3 DNA reads TGTGCCACCAGTGGCGACCTAGGTACGCAGTATTTT.

In this sample, this clonotype turned up many times. The rearrangement joins TRBV5-1 to TRBJ2-2, with TRBD2 as a possible D gene (5 bases). From germline, CDR1 is SGHRS and CDR2 YFSETQ. The CDR3 is 14 residues long. Trimming took off 7 bases at V and 0 bases at J, with 10 bases between the two ends. The CDR3: CASLASPNTGELFF. The CDR3 coding sequence is TGCGCCAGCCTAGCAAGTCCGAACACCGGGGAGCTGTTTTTT.

V gene TRBV7-9 combines with J gene TRBJ2-1; D gene ambiguous. V lost 5 bases and J 13 bases, leaving 18 bases between the germline ends. The CDR3 runs 13 residues. Germline assignment: CDR1 SEHNR and CDR2 FQNEAQ (reference sequence). The CDR3 is CASSPPGSPEQFF. For the CDR3, the DNA is TGTGCCAGCAGCCCCCCAGGTAGTCCTGAACAGTTCTTC. Full variable domain (outside the CDR3, taken from reference TRBV7-9 and TRBJ2-1): DTGVSQNPRHKITKRGQNVTFRCDPISEHNRLYWYRQTLGQGPEFLTYFQNEAQLEKSRLLSDRFSAERPKGSFSTLEIQRTEQGDSAMYLCASSPPGSPEQFFGPGTRLTVL.

This clonotype showed up many times. This sequence joins TRBV28 and TRBJ2-7, with a tentative D call TRBD2 (7 bases). Germline V lookup: CDR1 MDHEN, CDR2 SYDVKM. Trimming pared 1 base from V and 6 bases from J, leaving 22 bases between. CDR3 length equals 17 residues. The chain's CDR3 is CASSLSGGTGPLREQYF. As DNA, the CDR3 is TGTGCCAGCAGTTTATCGGGGGGTACAGGGCCCCTCCGCGAGCAGTACTTC.

This clonotype was detected only a few times. The gene calls are TRBV10-3 and TRBJ2-1, with 10 bases fitting TRBD2. J was trimmed by 9 bases and V by 0 bases; bases with no gene match: 8. CDR1 and CDR2 (germline): ENHRY, SYGVKD. The length of the CDR3 is 16 residues. CDR3 amino acids: CAISESKAGGYVEQFF. The DNA for the CDR3 is TGTGCCATCAGTGAGTCCAAAGCGGGAGGGTACGTTGAGCAGTTCTTC.

V is TRBV11-2 and J is TRBJ2-2, with 11 nucleotides matching TRBD2. V dropped 7 bases and J dropped 4; count of bases not matched to a gene: 5. Germline V lookup: CDR1 SGHAT, CDR2 FQNNGV. The CDR3 covers 15 residues. CDR3: CASMPGLAVTGELFF. CDR3 bases: TGTGCCAGCATGCCGGGACTAGCGGTCACCGGGGAGCTGTTTTTT.